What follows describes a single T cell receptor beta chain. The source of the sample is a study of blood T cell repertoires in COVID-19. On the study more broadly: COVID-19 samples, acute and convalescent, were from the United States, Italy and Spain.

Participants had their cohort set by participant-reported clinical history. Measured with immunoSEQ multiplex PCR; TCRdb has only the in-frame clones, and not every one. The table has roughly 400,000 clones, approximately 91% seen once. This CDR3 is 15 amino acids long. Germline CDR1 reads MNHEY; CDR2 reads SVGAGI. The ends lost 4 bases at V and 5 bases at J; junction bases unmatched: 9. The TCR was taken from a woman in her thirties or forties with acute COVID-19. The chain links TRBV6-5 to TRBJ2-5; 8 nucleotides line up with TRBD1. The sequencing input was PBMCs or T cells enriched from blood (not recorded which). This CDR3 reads CASSSDRALLETQYF. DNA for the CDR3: TGTGCCAGCAGTTCGGACAGGGCGCTCTTGGAGACCCAGTACTTC.